This TCR beta chain was profiled in a study of T cells in localized non-small cell lung cancer. Regarding the study as a whole: There were a median around 60 of the top 100 tumor clones appearing in adjacent lung.

In regard to this clone: What it binds is unknown.

Produced via immunoSEQ multiplex PCR; TCRdb's table is partial and in-frame only. Among fewer than 25,000 clones listed, about 89% were seen once. CDR1 is SGHNT and CDR2 is YYREEE in the germline V gene (reference sequence). There are 14 residues in the CDR3. Trimming took 4 bases from V and 1 from J, leaving 9 bases between them. The sequencing used peripheral blood, collected before any cancer treatment. The chain carries TRBV5-4 and TRBJ1-5, with D uncertain. The sequence derives from a male donor older than 55 with stage I lung adenocarcinoma. The CDR3 is CASSPGPSNQPQHF. In nucleotides, the CDR3 is TGTGCCAGCAGCCCTGGACCAAGCAATCAGCCCCAGCATTTT.